A single sample gave rise to the 17 T cell receptor beta chains below, sequenced in a study of T cell repertoires in cytomegalovirus infection. TCRdb redid the calling of the reads with MiXCR, one entry per CDR3 protein. The table lists 310,000 or so distinct CDR3 sequences, about a quarter of them singletons. The sequencing input was PBMCs. The receptors here all came from a human donor in good health (CMV status not recorded). Some clones in this sample may be carry-over from other donors' samples.

The gene calls are TRBV29-1 and TRBJ2-7, with TRBD2 matching 7 bases. Trimming took 4 bases from V and 0 from J; bases not matched to a gene: 3. The CDR3 has 13 residues. Germline V gene sequence: CDR1 SQVTM, CDR2 ANQGSEA. CDR3 bases: TGCAGCGTTGCTCCTAGCGGCTCCTACGAGCAGTACTTC. Protein sequence: CSVAPSGSYEQYF.

This clonotype has more than one count but fewer than ten. J is TRBJ1-3 and V is TRBV2; D remains ambiguous. CDR3 length equals 16 residues. The germline V gene encodes CDR1 SNHLY and CDR2 FYNNEI. Trimming removed 2 bases at V and 0 bases at J, with 11 bases between. DNA of the CDR3: TGTGCCAGCAGTGAACGCTGGGCTAACTCTGGAAACACCATATATTTT. Translating gives CASSERWANSGNTIYF.

This clonotype has just a few counts. The chain is built from TRBV5-1 and TRBJ2-1, with TRBD1 identical over 9 bases. Per germline, CDR1 SGHRS and CDR2 YFSETQ. The CDR3 consists of 13 residues. Unmatched junction bases numbered 2, after V lost 4 bases and J lost 6 bases. The CDR3 sequence: CASSPTGGNEQFF. The CDR3 DNA reads TGCGCCAGCAGCCCGACAGGGGGCAATGAGCAGTTCTTC. The entire variable domain, with the rest obtained from reference TRBV5-1 and TRBJ2-1, is as follows: KAGVTQTPRYLIKTRGQQVTLSCSPISGHRSVSWYQQTPGQGLQFLFEYFSETQRNKGNFPGRFSGRQFSNSRSEMNVSTLELGDSALYLCASSPTGGNEQFFGPGTRLTVL.

The V gene is TRBV29-1, the J gene TRBJ1-2; 8 nucleotides match TRBD1. CDR3 length: 13 residues. The V gene end was trimmed by 7 bases and the J gene end by 2 bases; junction bases not matched to a gene: 6. Germline CDR1 SQVTM, CDR2 ANQGSEA. The CDR3: CSAAGTGNYGYTF. The CDR3 bases are TGCAGCGCAGCCGGGACAGGCAACTATGGCTACACCTTC.

This chain uses TRBV29-1 with TRBJ1-5; TRBD1 might be the D (6 bases). The CDR3 length is 13 residues. The V end lost 4 bases, the J end lost 7 bases, and 14 bases lay between the germline ends. Germline V gene data show CDR1 as SQVTM and CDR2 as ANQGSEA. The CDR3 reads CSVGVGGNQPQHF. For the CDR3, the DNA is TGCAGCGTTGGTGTAGGGGGGAACCAGCCCCAGCATTTT. The full variable domain, rest sourced from reference TRBV29-1 and TRBJ1-5, is SAVISQKPSRDICQRGTSLTIQCQVDSQVTMMFWYRQQPGQSLTLIATANQGSEATYESGFVIDKFPISRPNLTFSTLTVSNMSPEDSSIYLCSVGVGGNQPQHFGDGTRLSIL.

The chain couples TRBV29-1 to TRBJ1-2; possibly TRBD1 for D (6 bases). In germline, CDR1 is SQVTM, CDR2 ANQGSEA. Trimming removed 7 bases at V and 5 bases at J, with 11 bases between. The CDR3 has 11 residues. CDR3: CSGETGYGYTF. The CDR3 region has the DNA TGCAGCGGGGAGACAGGTTATGGCTACACCTTC.

The genes are TRBV4-1 and TRBJ1-4; unclear D gene. The germline V gene encodes CDR1 MGHRA and CDR2 YSYEKL. The CDR3 is made up of 13 amino acids. V lost 4 bases, J lost 5 bases, and 8 bases lay in between. CDR3 nucleotides: TGCGCCAGCAGCCTTAACGTGAATGAAAAACTGTTTTTT. Its translation: CASSLNVNEKLFF.

The chain employs TRBV24-1 and TRBJ1-5, with TRBD1 identical over 8 bases. V lost 6 bases and J lost 2; bases outside the gene matches: 2. This CDR3 comprises 14 residues. Germline CDR1 is KGHDR and CDR2 is SFDVKD. The CDR3 coding sequence is TGTGCCACCAGTCCGGGACAGGGCAATCAGCCCCAGCATTTT. This encodes CATSPGQGNQPQHF.

CDR3 sequence: CASSPQGTNEKLFF. CDR3 DNA: TGTGCCAGCAGCCCACAGGGGACTAATGAAAAACTGTTTTTT. The chain joins TRBV7-2 to TRBJ1-4, with 7 bases lining up with TRBD1. Losses at the gene ends were 5 bases for V and 2 bases for J; bases not matched to a gene: 2. CDR1 and CDR2 (germline): SGHTA, FQGNSA. The length of the CDR3 is 14 residues.

The rearrangement joins TRBV6-4 to TRBJ2-1; TRBD1 is a possible D gene (6 bases). V lost 7 bases to trimming and J lost 9 bases, with 19 bases between them. The CDR3 is made up of 14 amino acids. Germline CDR1 is MRHNA and CDR2 is SNTAGT. CDR3: CASTPSAGAAEQFF. The CDR3, as DNA: TGTGCCAGCACCCCGTCTGCAGGGGCGGCTGAGCAGTTCTTC.

This clonotype was seen just once. J is TRBJ1-3 and V is TRBV12-3 or TRBV12-4, with 8 bases identical to TRBD1. V lost 3 bases, J lost 0 bases, and 10 bases stayed unmatched. This CDR3 contains 18 residues. CDR3 coding DNA: TGTGCCAGCAGTTTGACTTTGACAGGGGCCCGCTCTGGAAACACCATATATTTT. Its translation is CASSLTLTGARSGNTIYF.

This clonotype has only a few counts. The gene calls are TRBV2 and TRBJ1-2, with D perhaps TRBD1 (5 bases). CDR1 is SNHLY and CDR2 is FYNNEI in the germline V gene. The CDR3 spans 15 residues. The V gene lost 9 bases and the J gene lost 8 bases, with 25 bases spanning the gap. CDR3 sequence reads: CASLRPGTGQAGYTF. CDR3 bases: TGTGCCAGTCTTCGTCCCGGGACCGGCCAGGCGGGCTACACCTTC.

At least ten counts were recorded for this clonotype. V and J are TRBV29-1 and TRBJ2-5, with D possibly TRBD1 on 5 matching bases. The CDR3 consists of 13 residues. Germline assignment: CDR1 SQVTM and CDR2 ANQGSEA. Trimming left V 2 bases short and J 1 base short, with 8 bases between. CDR3 DNA: TGCAGCGTTGAACCAGGGCCCCAAGAGACCCAGTACTTC. This sequence encodes CSVEPGPQETQYF. Filled out from reference TRBV29-1 and TRBJ2-5, the complete variable domain reads SAVISQKPSRDICQRGTSLTIQCQVDSQVTMMFWYRQQPGQSLTLIATANQGSEATYESGFVIDKFPISRPNLTFSTLTVSNMSPEDSSIYLCSVEPGPQETQYFGPGTRLLVL.

This clonotype has a handful of counts. This chain uses TRBV5-1 with TRBJ1-1, with TRBD1 as a possible D gene (5 bases). The CDR3 has 14 residues. CDR1 SGHRS and CDR2 YFSETQ come from the germline V gene. The ends were cut back, 0 bases at V and 3 bases at J, with 9 bases in the middle. The CDR3 region has the DNA TGCGCCAGCAGCTTGGGACAGAGAGACACTGAAGCTTTCTTT. This gives the protein CASSLGQRDTEAFF.

The V call is TRBV6-5, the J call TRBJ2-4; D uncertain. This CDR3 contains 16 residues. CDR1 and CDR2 from the germline V gene are MNHEY and SVGAGI. Trimming shortened V by 0 bases and J by 9 bases, and 18 bases separated the two germline ends. The CDR3 region has the DNA TGTGCCAGCAGTTACTCGATCTCCCAGCCCGGCGGCATTCAGTACTTC. Translation: CASSYSISQPGGIQYF.

In this sample, this clonotype turned up a few times. V and J are TRBV4-1 and TRBJ2-7; possibly TRBD1 for D (6 bases). V lost 0 bases to trimming and J lost 4 bases, with 13 bases between them. The V gene's germline CDR1 is MGHRA and CDR2 YSYEKL. The CDR3 is made up of 15 amino acids. This CDR3 reads CASSQDWGPRYEQYF. Here the CDR3 DNA reads TGCGCCAGCAGCCAAGATTGGGGGCCCCGATACGAGCAGTACTTC.

This clonotype was seen many times. The chain employs TRBV7-6 and TRBJ2-3, with TRBD1 matching over 7 bases. Germline V gene lookup returns CDR1 SGHVS and CDR2 FNYEAQ. The J segment lost 6 bases and the V segment lost 3 bases, leaving 3 bases of the junction unmatched. The CDR3 loop spans 13 amino acids. CDR3 residues: CASSFPQGDTQYF. The DNA for the CDR3 is TGTGCCAGCAGCTTTCCACAGGGGGATACGCAGTATTTT.